This T cell receptor (beta chain) is from a study of blood T cell repertoires in COVID-19. Whole-study context: PBMCs, B-cell-depleted T cells, or T cells were the source of the cDNA or gDNA that made up the material.

The cohort comprised adults aged about 18 to 90 years residing in 20 to 30 US areas. In the source study's methods: How many nucleated cells were present was estimated from reference gene primer amplification. Libraries were prepared by immunoSEQ multiplex PCR; TCRdb keeps only in-frame clonotypes and omits some of them. That table furnishes V, J and clone size, whereas the DNA furnished D and trimming. Here the sample spans over 250,000 clones, approximately 86% being singletons. From germline, CDR1 is MNHNS and CDR2 SASEGT. J gave up 7 bases and V 3 bases, and 8 bases lay outside the gene matches. CDR3 size: 15 residues.

This clonotype was sampled from a woman younger than 30 who had recovered from COVID-19. Source material: PBMCs or T cells enriched from blood (not recorded which). The chain recombines TRBV6-1 with TRBJ2-1; the match to TRBD2 covers 8 bases. The CDR3 here is CASSEGAGARNEQFF. CDR3 DNA sequence: TGTGCCAGCAGTGAGGGAGCGGGGGCCCGGAATGAGCAGTTCTTC.